This T cell receptor beta chain stems from a study of regulatory T cells in long-lasting Graves disease. General study results and limits: Persistent patients had more shared public clonotypes (2,741) than new patients (around 1,000). Patients with persistent disease showed a bias toward TRBV28, TRBJ1-2 and TRBJ2-5. Only a small sample size was used, which may have cut accuracy.

To note about this clonotype: The antigen is unknown.

Time point specified: persistent/refractory GD, antithyroid drugs over 5 years with positive TRAb. PBMC-derived RNA was used for the TCR library. Around 9 milliliters of peripheral blood were drawn into EDTA tubes. Sequencing libraries for TCR beta were prepared with iRepertoire HTBI primers and Arm-PCR of CDR3 regions. TCRdb used MiXCR to reprocess the multiplex PCR reads, holding one entry per CDR3 protein. The table lists roughly 300,000 distinct CDR3 sequences, roughly 21% of them singletons, with 25% to 30% in the top ten. Per the germline V gene, CDR1 is KGHSH and CDR2 is LQKENI. V lost 6 bases to trimming and J lost 0 bases, with 16 bases between them. There are 16 residues in the CDR3.

The starting material was peripheral blood mononuclear cells (PBMCs), obtained when the disease was refractory, from a patient treated with antithyroid drugs. The genes are TRBV18 and TRBJ2-3; D ambiguous. The receptor's source is a female donor with Graves disease. The CDR3 spells CASSRAIQLSTDTQYF. CDR3 bases: TGTGCCAGCTCCCGGGCCATCCAGCTTAGCACAGATACGCAGTATTTT.